The 8 T cell receptor beta chains given below trace back to one sample, sequenced in a study of CD8+CD57+ T cells in acquired aplastic anemia. Before being chosen for sequencing, patients had shown CD8+CD57+ cell expansion by flow cytometry. CDR3 and TCR beta VDJ profiling relied on a genomic DNA template. TCRdb reprocessed the reads via MiXCR and lists one record per CDR3 protein. The sample carries some 180,000 distinct CDR3 sequences, roughly 65% recorded once. Sequencing was performed on sorted CD4+, CD8+, or CD8+CD57+ T cells (not recorded which) from PBMCs. The receptors derive from a human donor with aplastic anemia.

The CDR3 bases are TGTGCCAACTCTGGGGCCAACGTCCTGACTTTC. This encodes CANSGANVLTF. The chain couples TRBV12-3 or TRBV12-4 to TRBJ2-6; no clear D gene. The CDR3 contains 11 residues. Trimming shortened V by 10 bases and J by 0 bases, and 1 base separated the two germline ends.

Comments on this clonotype: Since no conserved phenylalanine or tryptophan closes the CDR3, a read error is the likely cause. The chain links TRBV7-9 to TRBJ2-5; weak D call: TRBD2 (5 bases). The CDR3 consists of 15 residues. V dropped 2 bases and J dropped 5 bases, with 15 bases sitting between them. Germline V gives CDR1 SEHNR, CDR2 FQNEAQ (reference sequence). The CDR3 region is CASSLLRASRETQYL. The CDR3 nucleotides are TGTGCCAGCAGCTTATTGAGGGCTTCGAGGGAGACCCAGTACCTC.

At least ten counts were recorded for this clonotype. The rearrangement uses TRBV19 and TRBJ2-2; 12 nucleotides align to TRBD2. Germline values: CDR1 LNHDA, CDR2 SQIVND (reference sequence). This CDR3 region has 17 residues. Trimming removed 5 bases from V and 2 bases from J; junction bases left unmatched: 6. CDR3 amino acids: CASSSSSGGANTGELFF. The CDR3 nucleotides read TGTGCCAGTAGTTCGTCTAGCGGGGGGGCAAACACCGGGGAGCTGTTTTTT.

The chain combines TRBV7-2 with TRBJ2-7; 9 positions agree with TRBD2. The CDR3 sequence is 15 residues long. V lost 7 bases to trimming and J lost 5 bases; unmatched junction nucleotides: 12. Germline V gene data show CDR1 as SGHTA and CDR2 as FQGNSA. As DNA, the CDR3 is TGTGCCAGCACCCCCGGAAGCGGGAGGCTCCACGAGCAGTACTTC. This encodes CASTPGSGRLHEQYF.

V and J are TRBV9 and TRBJ2-3; D remains unclear. The CDR3 totals 14 residues. V was pared by 0 bases and J by 1 base, with 6 bases between. The germline V gene encodes CDR1 SGDLS and CDR2 YYNGEE. CDR3 sequence: CASSVGPRTDTQYF. Written as DNA, the CDR3 is TGTGCCAGCAGCGTAGGGCCACGCACAGATACGCAGTATTTT.

The V call is TRBV20-1, the J call TRBJ2-2; 8 bases agree with TRBD2. Germline V gene data show CDR1 as DFQATT and CDR2 as SNEGSKA (reference sequence). Unmatched junction bases numbered 5, after V lost 3 bases and J lost 5 bases. The CDR3 consists of 14 residues. The DNA of the CDR3 is TGCAGTGCTAGTGGATCTAGCGGGACCGGGGAGCTGTTTTTT. Protein sequence: CSASGSSGTGELFF.

This clonotype was seen ten or more times. CDR3 nucleotides: TGTGCCAGCAGTTATCGCGGTGGGGAGCAGTACTTC. Translated: CASSYRGGEQYF. The chain couples TRBV6-5 to TRBJ2-7; D is uncertain. Germline V CDR1 and CDR2: MNHEY, SVGAGI. The CDR3 has 12 residues. The germline V and J ends were trimmed by 3 bases and 7 bases, with 10 bases remaining between them.

The V gene is TRBV5-1, the J gene TRBJ2-2, with TRBD1 identical over 7 bases. V dropped 2 bases and J dropped 3; count of bases not matched to a gene: 7. The length of the CDR3 is 16 residues. Germline V gives CDR1 SGHRS, CDR2 YFSETQ. The CDR3 reads CASSLRQGSDTGELFF. CDR3 nucleotide sequence: TGCGCCAGCAGCTTAAGACAGGGTTCGGACACCGGGGAGCTGTTTTTT.